This TCR beta chain emerged from a study of T cell repertoires in cytomegalovirus infection. Notes on this clonotype: The antigen is unknown.

TCRdb passed the reads through MiXCR, listing each CDR3 protein once. The table shows about 920,000 distinct CDR3 sequences, with 30% to 40% occurring only once. Germline V CDR1 and CDR2: SEHNR, FQNEAQ (reference sequence). The V and J ends lost 3 bases and 3 bases respectively, with 18 bases between them. This CDR3 comprises 16 residues. The sequence derives from a human donor in good health (CMV status not recorded). Some clones in this sample may be carry-over from other donors' samples. V gene TRBV7-9 combines with J gene TRBJ2-7; TRBD1 is a possible D gene (5 bases). The material sequenced was cultured CD8+ T cells from PBMCs, taken from culture after CMV antigen stimulation. The chain's CDR3 is CASSFRGSSSFYEQYF. DNA for the CDR3: TGTGCCAGCAGCTTTAGGGGTTCCTCTAGTTTCTACGAGCAGTACTTC.